This T cell receptor beta chain was recorded in a study of Ad26.COV2.S vaccination and SARS-CoV-2 variants. Assay: immunoSEQ multiplex PCR; the TCRdb copy retains only in-frame clones and omits some. The sample has nearly 400,000 clones, about 89% seen once. CDR1 is MNHEY and CDR2 is SMNVEV in the germline V gene (reference sequence). Trimming took 0 bases from V and 0 from J, leaving 3 bases between them. The CDR3 has 14 amino acids. Documented treatment: 15 to 20 received Ad26.COV2.S at low or high dose, single or two shots; roughly five received placebo; per-sample allocation not given. Material that was analyzed had been drawn on day 63 after the first vaccine or placebo injection. An Ad26 vector carrying the Wuhan-strain SARS-CoV-2 spike served as the vaccine. Points from the study as a whole: Vaccinees and placebo recipients showed similar non-spike TCR breadth.

Points on this clone: The antigen is undetermined. The same CDR3 is also encoded by other DNA sequences in this sample.

The chain uses TRBV27 and TRBJ1-5; D is unclear. Sequenced material: peripheral blood, taken in a trial of Ad26.COV2.S vaccine versus placebo. The receptor was derived from a person between 18 and 60 years old who received the Ad26.COV2.S COVID-19 vaccine or a placebo. The CDR3 spells CASSLSGSNQPQHF. The CDR3 DNA follows: TGTGCCAGCAGTTTATCGGGTAGCAATCAGCCCCAGCATTTT.